The next 12 T cell receptor beta chains were all read from a single sample in a study of blood T cells in healthy people across ages. A second PCR of 7 to 11 cycles used a sample-barcoded 5' primer and a J-beta primer mix. TCRdb re-derived calls from the 5' RACE reads in MiXCR, one entry per CDR3 protein. The data contain approximately 780,000 distinct CDR3 sequences, under 30% of them singletons. The data also belong to a second study, concerning T cells of mothers and their children.

The specimen sequenced was blood. These receptors were collected from a boy younger than 18 in good health.

The chain is built from TRBV28 and TRBJ2-5; TRBD1 matches 7 bases. V lost 6 bases to trimming and J lost 2 bases; unmatched junction nucleotides: 15. Germline assignment: CDR1 MDHEN and CDR2 SYDVKM. This CDR3 has 17 residues. The CDR3 region is CASSSPRSRGLQETQYF. CDR3 in DNA: TGTGCCAGCAGCTCGCCAAGGTCGAGGGGGCTGCAAGAGACCCAGTACTTC.

This clonotype was seen a few times. The chain combines TRBV11-2 with TRBJ1-2, with 8 bases matching TRBD1. The CDR3 contains 17 residues. V lost 3 bases and J lost 2; bases outside the gene matches: 11. From germline, CDR1 is SGHAT and CDR2 FQNNGV. CDR3 residues: CASSFWAGGRRNYGYTF. CDR3 coding DNA: TGTGCCAGCAGCTTTTGGGCAGGGGGCCGCCGAAACTATGGCTACACCTTC.

Comment on this clonotype: A junction boundary mismatches the germline segment, possibly from a read error. The chain combines TRBV5-1 with TRBJ1-2, with 8 bases that match TRBD1. The CDR3 consists of 14 residues. Germline CDR1 and CDR2: SGHRS and YFSETQ. CDR3 DNA sequence: TGCGCCAGTAGCTCGACAGGGGTGTTCGGAGGCTACACCTTC. Translated: CASSSTGVFGGYTF.

This clonotype has more than one count but fewer than ten. V is TRBV29-1 and J is TRBJ1-4; the D gene is possibly TRBD1 (6 bases). The V gene's germline CDR1 is SQVTM and CDR2 ANQGSEA. V was pared by 4 bases and J by 6 bases, with 9 bases between. The CDR3 is 12 residues long. The CDR3 coding sequence is TGCAGCGTTGGGACAGAATATGAAAAACTGTTTTTT. Its translation: CSVGTEYEKLFF.

The J gene is TRBJ2-1, the V gene TRBV27; TRBD2 is a possible D gene (6 bases). CDR1 and CDR2 from the germline V gene are MNHEY and SMNVEV (reference sequence). The CDR3 covers 15 residues. Trimming removed 4 bases at V and 2 bases at J, with 12 bases between. DNA for the CDR3: TGTGCCAGCAGTTCCGGGGACTCCGCCTACAATGAGCAGTTCTTC. Protein product: CASSSGDSAYNEQFF.

The rearrangement joins TRBV9 to TRBJ2-6; D not certain. Deletions cut 4 bases from V and 0 bases from J, with 11 bases between. The CDR3 consists of 16 residues. Germline V gene lookup returns CDR1 SGDLS and CDR2 YYNGEE. Here the CDR3 reads CASSLSTHSGANVLTF. Written as DNA, the CDR3 is TGTGCCAGCAGCCTATCGACCCACTCTGGGGCCAACGTCCTGACTTTC.

This sequence joins TRBV28 and TRBJ2-7; D unclear. TRBJ2-5 matches the DNA end more closely, so the J call is doubtful. This CDR3 has 15 amino acids. Per the germline V gene, CDR1 is MDHEN and CDR2 is SYDVKM. CDR3: CASGPLKETQETQYF. The CDR3 DNA reads as TGTGCCAGCGGACCATTAAAAGAGACCCAAGAGACCCAGTACTTC.

V is TRBV29-1 and J is TRBJ2-7; D is possibly TRBD1 or TRBD2 (5 bases each). The V end was cut by 6 bases, the J end by 6 bases, with 15 bases between. Germline CDR1 SQVTM, CDR2 ANQGSEA. This CDR3 region has 12 residues. CDR3 coding DNA: TGCAGCGTCCAACGGGACCTAGGCGAGCAGTACTTC. Its translation is CSVQRDLGEQYF.

This rearrangement joins TRBV5-1 to TRBJ2-5, with D perhaps TRBD2 (5 bases). Between the trimmed V and J ends, which lost 0 bases and 5 bases, there was a span of 17 bases. The germline V gene has CDR1 SGHRS and CDR2 YFSETQ. The CDR3 loop spans 16 amino acids. The CDR3 is CASSLVGTLPGETQYF. In nucleotides, the CDR3 is TGCGCCAGCAGCTTGGTTGGAACATTACCGGGGGAGACCCAGTACTTC.

This clonotype was seen only a few times. The rearrangement links TRBV5-1 to TRBJ2-5; TRBD1 might be the D (5 bases). The J call may be in error: the DNA end matches TRBJ2-7 better. Germline values: CDR1 SGHRS, CDR2 YFSETQ. The CDR3 contains 14 residues. CDR3 nucleotide sequence: TGCGCCAGCAGCTTGGGAAAAGGGGACTACGAGCAGTACTTC. Amino acids: CASSLGKGDYEQYF.

The chain has TRBV28 and TRBJ2-1; tentative D call: TRBD1 (6 bases). V gave up 9 bases and J gave up 9 bases, with 12 bases separating them. CDR3 length: 11 residues. Per germline, CDR1 MDHEN and CDR2 SYDVKM. CDR3 protein: CASTGWGEQFF. CDR3 nucleotides: TGTGCCAGTACAGGGTGGGGTGAGCAGTTCTTC.

The rearrangement joins TRBV5-1 to TRBJ1-2, with 10 bases that match TRBD1. Germline V gene sequence: CDR1 SGHRS, CDR2 YFSETQ. The CDR3 is 16 residues long. V gave up 4 bases and J gave up 5 bases; unmatched junction bases: 11. CDR3 residues: CASSREGTGDPYGYTF. As DNA, the CDR3 is TGCGCCAGCAGCCGAGAGGGGACAGGGGACCCTTATGGCTACACCTTC.